Listed below are T cell receptor beta chains from one sample, sequenced in a study of T cell repertoires in ileal Crohn's disease. Measured with immunoSEQ multiplex PCR; TCRdb has only the in-frame clones, and not every one. The profile covers about 15,000 clones, with around four fifths appearing a single time and approximately 17% taken by the ten largest. What was sequenced was ileal tissue. All receptors derive from an adult with Crohn's disease. Each CDR3 is given with its conserved first and last residue. Fields, in order: V gene, J gene, D gene, clone size, CDR3 protein, CDR3 DNA. A D gene is named only where the DNA matches it firmly. Size is omitted from some rows. Given values are once, few, many or a class for expanded clones.

TRBV7-2	TRBJ2-1	TRBD2	few	CASSPGTSGGYEQFF	TGTGCCAGCAGCCCCGGGACTAGCGGGGGGTATGAGCAGTTCTTC
TRBV7-3	TRBJ1-5	NA	NA	CASSPPDRFYSNQPQHF	TGTGCCAGCAGCCCCCCCGACAGGTTTTATAGCAATCAGCCCCAGCATTTT
TRBV2	TRBJ1-6	TRBD1	NA	CASSVGQVNSPLHF	TGTGCCAGCAGTGTCGGACAGGTTAATTCACCCCTCCACTTT
TRBV25-1	TRBJ2-1	TRBD2	NA	CASSGGGQYNEQFF	TGTGCCAGCAGTGGCGGGGGGCAGTACAATGAGCAGTTCTTC
TRBV9	TRBJ2-7	NA	NA	CASSVGARQGSEQYF	TGTGCCAGCAGCGTAGGAGCGAGGCAGGGTAGCGAGCAGTACTTC
TRBV5-4	TRBJ2-7	TRBD1	NA	CASSFAGTASAYEQYF	TGTGCCAGCAGCTTTGCCGGGACAGCGTCAGCTTACGAGCAGTACTTC
TRBV2	TRBJ2-5	TRBD2	NA	CASRDGTSGSQETQYF	TGTGCCAGCAGAGACGGGACTAGCGGTTCCCAAGAGACCCAGTACTTC
TRBV19	TRBJ1-2	NA	NA	CASRRIDSSLGGYTF	TGTGCCAGTAGGCGTATAGACAGTTCCTTGGGGGGCTACACCTTC
TRBV10-3	TRBJ1-1	NA	NA	CAARGEDTEAFF	TGTGCCGCCCGGGGAGAGGACACTGAAGCTTTCTTT
TRBV7-9	TRBJ1-2	NA	NA	CASSLAGGYGYTF	TGTGCCAGCAGCTTGGCGGGCGGATATGGCTACACCTTC
TRBV2	TRBJ2-5	NA	once	CASSARDSGDETQYF	TGTGCCAGCAGTGCACGTGATTCAGGGGACGAGACCCAGTACTTC
TRBV2	TRBJ1-2	NA	once	CASSERVLSRGYTF	TGTGCCAGCAGTGAGAGGGTTCTTTCGAGGGGCTACACCTTC
TRBV7-9	TRBJ2-1	TRBD2	NA	CASSRLAGGRGEQFF	TGTGCCAGCAGCCGACTAGCGGGGGGGCGAGGTGAGCAGTTCTTC
TRBV4-3	TRBJ2-7	TRBD2	once	CASSQLAGAGEQYF	TGCGCCAGCAGCCAATTAGCGGGGGCGGGGGAGCAGTACTTC
TRBV6-6	TRBJ2-3	TRBD1	few	CASSRTGAQTAQYF	TGTGCCAGCAGCCGAACAGGGGCCCAGACGGCGCAGTATTTT
TRBV15	TRBJ1-3	NA	NA	CATSRGLGNTIYF	TGTGCCACCAGCAGGGGGCTTGGAAACACCATATATTTT
TRBV2	TRBJ2-7	TRBD2	NA	CASSAGTSETYEQYF	TGTGCCAGCAGTGCCGGGACTAGCGAAACCTACGAGCAGTACTTC
TRBV14	TRBJ2-7	NA	NA	CASSQVGGGYEQYF	TGTGCCAGCAGCCAAGTAGGGGGGGGCTACGAGCAGTACTTC
TRBV7-9	TRBJ1-5	NA	NA	CASSKQYSNQPQHF	TGTGCCAGCAGCAAACAGTATAGCAATCAGCCCCAGCATTTT
TRBV7-9	TRBJ2-2	NA	NA	CASSLTANTGELFF	TGTGCCAGCAGCTTAACGGCGAACACCGGGGAGCTGTTTTTT
TRBV29-1	TRBJ1-1	NA	NA	CSAAGTPNTEAFF	TGCAGCGCCGCCGGGACACCGAACACTGAAGCTTTCTTT
TRBV29-1	TRBJ1-1	NA	NA	CSVYDSRAFF	TGCAGCGTTTATGACAGTCGAGCTTTCTTT